Below, 9 T cell receptor beta chains from the same sample are listed, as sequenced in a study of radiation and T cells in renal cell carcinoma. This table comes from immunoSEQ multiplex PCR, and its TCRdb copy is limited to in-frame clones, with some not included. Counted here are more than 95,000 clones, roughly four fifths occurring once; the ten biggest clones make up about 3%. Noted time point: baseline pretreatment blood. Treatment in this sample: 15 Gy SBRT to primary tumor, nephrectomy 4 weeks later. Sequenced material: blood, taken from a patient whose treatment included radiotherapy and nephrectomy. These receptors were collected from a woman aged 55-69 years with renal cell carcinoma.

The V and J genes are TRBV2 and TRBJ2-3, with TRBD2 identical over 10 bases. V was pared by 6 bases and J by 4 bases, with 4 bases of the junction left unmatched. CDR3 length equals 14 residues. CDR1 and CDR2 (germline): SNHLY, FYNNEI. The CDR3 region is CASRSGGASDTQYF. DNA of the CDR3: TGTGCCAGCAGGAGCGGGGGGGCCTCAGATACGCAGTATTTT. The entire variable domain, with the rest obtained from reference TRBV2 and TRBJ2-3, is as follows: EPEVTQTPSHQVTQMGQEVILRCVPISNHLYFYWYRQILGQKVEFLVSFYNNEISEKSEIFDDQFSVERPDGSNFTLKIRSTKLEDSAMYFCASRSGGASDTQYFGPGTRLTVL.

V usage is TRBV6-5 and J usage is TRBJ1-2; D remains ambiguous. CDR1 and CDR2 (germline): MNHEY, SVGAGI. The CDR3 spans 14 residues. The ends were cut back, 0 bases at V and 2 bases at J, with 7 bases in the middle. The CDR3 here is CASSYSGTNYGYTF. Written as DNA, the CDR3 is TGTGCCAGCAGTTACTCGGGCACCAACTATGGCTACACCTTC.

This clone was seen a single time. The chain has TRBV9 and TRBJ2-1, with D perhaps matching TRBD2 (5 bases). This CDR3 is 17 amino acids long. V was cut by 1 base and J by 4 bases, with 18 bases left in between. From germline, CDR1 is SGDLS and CDR2 YYNGEE. This CDR3 is CASSVLGGRTQYNEQFF. In DNA, the CDR3 is TGTGCCAGCAGCGTACTAGGAGGAAGGACCCAATACAATGAGCAGTTCTTC.

The chain combines TRBV7-2 with TRBJ2-1; no definite D call. This CDR3 spans 13 amino acids. V dropped 0 bases and J dropped 6 bases, with 6 bases sitting between them. Per the germline V gene, CDR1 is SGHTA and CDR2 is FQGNSA. The CDR3 DNA is TGTGCCAGCAGCTTAGCGCCCCGCAATGAGCAGTTCTTC. Translation: CASSLAPRNEQFF.

This chain uses TRBV9 with TRBJ1-1; the D is unclear. Trimming cost V 0 bases and J 2 bases, with 17 bases left between them. The CDR3 is made up of 17 amino acids. Germline V lookup: CDR1 SGDLS, CDR2 YYNGEE. The CDR3 bases are TGTGCCAGCAGCGTAGGGCCGGACCGCCTTGGCAACACTGAAGCTTTCTTT. This sequence encodes CASSVGPDRLGNTEAFF.

The genes are TRBV7-4 and TRBJ2-5; 7 bases are a match to TRBD1. CDR1 is SGHVT and CDR2 is SQSDAQ in the germline V gene. J gave up 11 bases and V 5 bases, and 8 bases lay outside the gene matches. CDR3 length equals 12 residues. The chain's CDR3 is CASSVQGWEQYF. The CDR3 nucleotides are TGTGCCAGCAGCGTACAGGGGTGGGAGCAGTACTTC.

In this sample, this clone turned up a few times. J is TRBJ1-1 and V is TRBV18; D remains ambiguous. Looked up from germline, CDR1 is KGHSH and CDR2 is LQKENI. CDR3 length: 13 amino acids. V shed 4 bases and J shed 6 bases, with 12 bases lying between them. CDR3 DNA sequence: TGTGCCAGCTCACTTGATCACCGGGCTGAAGCTTTCTTT. This encodes CASSLDHRAEAFF.

The chain has TRBV5-5 and TRBJ2-7; no definite D call. V was clipped by 1 base and J by 0 bases, with 14 bases between them. This CDR3 comprises 16 residues. The germline CDR1 and CDR2 sequences are SGHKS and YYEKEE (reference sequence). The CDR3: CASSLRSASSSYEQYF. The CDR3 DNA reads as TGTGCCAGCAGCTTGAGGAGCGCCTCCAGCTCCTACGAGCAGTACTTC.

The chain carries TRBV11-2 and TRBJ1-1; D possibly corresponds to TRBD1 (6 bases). The CDR3 runs to 14 residues. The ends were cut back, 3 bases at V and 5 bases at J, with 13 bases in the middle. CDR1 is SGHAT and CDR2 is FQNNGV in the germline V gene. This CDR3 is CASSFEGVGTEAFF. The DNA of the CDR3 is TGTGCCAGCAGCTTCGAGGGGGTTGGGACTGAAGCTTTCTTT.